Described below is a single T cell receptor (beta chain) sequence and its context. Antigen: not known. It was with 60 Vbeta and 13 Jbeta primers that the PCR ran. In the original workflow: Some 9.9 million shared chains were among about 80 million unique TCR beta chains counted in a later analysis. TCRdb's copy holds only in-frame clones and misses some; the assay was immunoSEQ multiplex PCR. The V and J calls and clone size come from that table; D and trimming were worked out from the DNA. The sample includes 150,000 or so clones, about three quarters of them seen just once. CDR3 length equals 14 residues. The V gene's germline CDR1 is MNHEY and CDR2 SVGAGI. The sample originates from a study of cytomegalovirus exposure and HLA in healthy donors. Study-wide results and limits: In an earlier analysis, productive rearrangement rates for most beta V segments clustered near 87% or 30%. V- and J-gene trimming of TCR beta was linked (in a later analysis) to a missense DCLRE1C variant. Roughly even sequencing depth across donors was the assumption behind the presence/absence analyses.

Sequencing input: PBMCs. V gene TRBV6-5 combines with J gene TRBJ2-5; 11 bases agree with TRBD1. The J call may be wrong; the DNA end is better matched by TRBJ2-7. The receptor was isolated from a man aged 25-45 years in good health and CMV-seropositive. CDR3 sequence: CASSYWTGGHEQYF. DNA of the CDR3: TGTGCCAGCAGTTATTGGACAGGGGGCCACGAGCAGTACTTC.